These T cell receptor beta chains were read from a single sample in a study of PD-L1 blockade in urothelial cancer. Measured with immunoSEQ multiplex PCR; TCRdb has only the in-frame clones, and not every one. Of 70,000 to 75,000 clones in the sample, 70% to 90% are singletons; the top ten hold 3.4%. The starting material was PBMCs, obtained around atezolizumab (anti-PD-L1) treatment. The source of these receptors is a man aged 55 to 69 with urothelial cancer. CDR3s leave out the opening cysteine and the closing phenylalanine or tryptophan.

v_gene	j_gene	CDR3aa
TRBV28	TRBJ2-3	ASSMGGTASTDTQY
TRBV6-5	TRBJ1-1	ASSYSTGGFFEAF
TRBV11-2	TRBJ1-5	ASSLVPGRGRQNYQPQH
TRBV5-1	TRBJ2-5	ASSSQTSAIETQY
TRBV18	TRBJ2-4	ASSPLTSGKNIQY
TRBV5-4	TRBJ2-3	ASSTGLAGTKDTQY
TRBV11-1	TRBJ2-7	ASSPLLGETYEQY
TRBV19	TRBJ2-5	ASGGGKETQY
TRBV7-6	TRBJ2-1	ASSLAGLAGSYNEQF
TRBV30	TRBJ1-1	AWSVAGVTEAF
TRBV5-1	TRBJ2-1	ASSSQGHNEQF
TRBV6-6	TRBJ1-1	ASSYGRGTEAF
TRBV7-9	TRBJ2-3	ASSLGAGGLTDTQY
TRBV4-3	TRBJ2-1	ASSQDRTISGGVGSYNEQF
TRBV2	TRBJ1-2	ASTPENYGYT
TRBV6-5	TRBJ1-3	ASKDTSSGNTIY
TRBV6-1	TRBJ1-1	AIRDRNTEAF
TRBV18	TRBJ2-2	ASSPPGRPDTGELF
TRBV5-6	TRBJ1-2	ASSLTGTAFYGYT
TRBV6-5	TRBJ2-3	ASSGRDRTTDTQY
TRBV10-3	TRBJ2-5	AISESIYTGVQETQY
TRBV7-9	TRBJ1-1	ASSLGDRGRNTEAF
TRBV2	TRBJ2-5	ASSEARETQY
TRBV5-4	TRBJ2-1	ASSLYETDYNEQF
TRBV11-1	TRBJ2-7	ASSLGQGPYEQY
TRBV9	TRBJ2-7	ASSVVIEGGLAGPFRGEQY
TRBV28	TRBJ2-7	ASSLEAPTGLY
TRBV4-1	TRBJ2-7	ASSQEARGGAYEQY
TRBV6-1	TRBJ2-2	ASRDRPNAGELF
TRBV11-2	TRBJ2-5	ASSLYGQGRETQY
TRBV6-1	TRBJ1-2	ASSRQSDYGYT
TRBV18	TRBJ1-2	ASSPQGERGYT
TRBV7-2	TRBJ2-1	ASSSPGVAGGYNEQF
TRBV15	TRBJ1-4	ATSVQGANEKLF
TRBV20-1	TRBJ1-2	SASVNYGYT
TRBV6-5	TRBJ1-1	ASSSRQGGGIAEAF
TRBV27	TRBJ2-1	ASSLSTSGTYNEQF
TRBV5-1	TRBJ2-3	ASSLSLRSEWKY
TRBV30	TRBJ1-2	AWSEGSYGYT
TRBV7-2	TRBJ2-7	ASSFSQGANYEQY